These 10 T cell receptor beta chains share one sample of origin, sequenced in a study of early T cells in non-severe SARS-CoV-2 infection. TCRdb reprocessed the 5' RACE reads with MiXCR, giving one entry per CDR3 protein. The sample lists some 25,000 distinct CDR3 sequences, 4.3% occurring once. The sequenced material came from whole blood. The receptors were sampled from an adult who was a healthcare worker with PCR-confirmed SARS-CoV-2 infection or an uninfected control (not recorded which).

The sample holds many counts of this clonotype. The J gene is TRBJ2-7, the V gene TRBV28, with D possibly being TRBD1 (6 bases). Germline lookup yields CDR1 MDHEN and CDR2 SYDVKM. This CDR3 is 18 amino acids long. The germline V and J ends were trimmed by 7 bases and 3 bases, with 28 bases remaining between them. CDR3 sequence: CASTSAGRGRVFVYEQYF. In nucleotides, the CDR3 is TGTGCCAGCACCAGTGCGGGCAGGGGCCGTGTTTTTGTCTACGAGCAGTACTTC. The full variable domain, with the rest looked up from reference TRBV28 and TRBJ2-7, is DVKVTQSSRYLVKRTGEKVFLECVQDMDHENMFWYRQDPGLGLRLIYFSYDVKMKEKGDIPEGYSVSREKKERFSLILESASTNQTSMYLCASTSAGRGRVFVYEQYFGPGTRLTVT.

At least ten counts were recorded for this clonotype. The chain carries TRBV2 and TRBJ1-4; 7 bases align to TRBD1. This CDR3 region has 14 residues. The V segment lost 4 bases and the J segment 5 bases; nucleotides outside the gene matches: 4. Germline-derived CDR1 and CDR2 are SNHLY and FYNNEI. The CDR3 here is CASSGGQMNEKLFF. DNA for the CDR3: TGTGCCAGCAGTGGGGGACAGATGAATGAAAAACTGTTTTTT.

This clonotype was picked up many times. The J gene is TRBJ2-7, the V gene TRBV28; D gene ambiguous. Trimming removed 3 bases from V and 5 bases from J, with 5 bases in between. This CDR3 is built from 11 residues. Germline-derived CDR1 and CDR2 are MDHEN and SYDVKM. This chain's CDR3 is CASSFGHEQYF. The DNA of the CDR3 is TGTGCCAGCAGTTTTGGCCACGAGCAGTACTTC.

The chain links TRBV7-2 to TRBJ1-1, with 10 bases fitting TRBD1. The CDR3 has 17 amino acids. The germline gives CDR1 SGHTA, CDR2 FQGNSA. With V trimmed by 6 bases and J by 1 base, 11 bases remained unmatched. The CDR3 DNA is TGTGCCAGCAGAGTAGGGGACAGGGGAAGGGCGAACACTGAAGCTTTCTTT. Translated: CASRVGDRGRANTEAFF.

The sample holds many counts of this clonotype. The CDR3 here is CASSPPGGNEKLFF. The CDR3 nucleotides are TGTGCCAGCAGCCCCCCGGGGGGTAATGAAAAACTGTTTTTT. This chain joins TRBV7-9 and TRBJ1-4; D possibly corresponds to TRBD1 (5 bases). CDR3 length: 14 residues. Germline CDR1 reads SEHNR; CDR2 reads FQNEAQ (reference sequence). The germline V and J ends were trimmed by 5 bases and 4 bases, with 11 bases remaining between them.

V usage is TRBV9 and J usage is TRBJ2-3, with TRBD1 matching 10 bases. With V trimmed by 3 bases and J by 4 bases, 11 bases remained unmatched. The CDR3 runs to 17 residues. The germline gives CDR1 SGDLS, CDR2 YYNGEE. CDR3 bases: TGTGCCAGCAGCGCAGATTTACCGGACAGGGGGGCAGATACGCAGTATTTT. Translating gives CASSADLPDRGADTQYF.

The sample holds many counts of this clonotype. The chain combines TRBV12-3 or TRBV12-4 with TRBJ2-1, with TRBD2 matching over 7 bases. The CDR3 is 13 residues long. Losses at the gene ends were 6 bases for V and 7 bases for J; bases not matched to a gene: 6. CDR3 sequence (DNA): TGTGCCAGCAGGGTCCTGGGGGGGAATGAGCAGTTCTTC. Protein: CASRVLGGNEQFF.

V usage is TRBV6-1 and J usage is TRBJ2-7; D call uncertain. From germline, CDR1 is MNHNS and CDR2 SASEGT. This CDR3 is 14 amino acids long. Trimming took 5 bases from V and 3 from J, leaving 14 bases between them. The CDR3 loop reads CASSPSRSRYEQYF. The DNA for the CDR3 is TGTGCCAGCAGTCCTTCCCGGAGCCGCTACGAGCAGTACTTC.

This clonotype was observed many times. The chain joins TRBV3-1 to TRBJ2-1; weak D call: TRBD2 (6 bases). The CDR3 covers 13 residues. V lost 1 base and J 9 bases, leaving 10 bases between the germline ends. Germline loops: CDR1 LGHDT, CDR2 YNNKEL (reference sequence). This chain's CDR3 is CASSQARRAEQFF. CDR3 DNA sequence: TGTGCCAGCAGCCAAGCAAGGAGGGCTGAGCAGTTCTTC.

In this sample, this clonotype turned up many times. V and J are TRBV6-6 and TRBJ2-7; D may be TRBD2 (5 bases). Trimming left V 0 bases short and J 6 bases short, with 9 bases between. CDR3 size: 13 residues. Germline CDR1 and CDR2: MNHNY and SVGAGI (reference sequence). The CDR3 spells CASSYSRDGEQYF. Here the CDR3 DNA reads TGTGCCAGCAGTTACTCCCGGGATGGCGAGCAGTACTTC.